What follows are 24 T cell receptor beta chains derived from one specimen sequenced in a study of human T cells and chemical hapten exposure. TCRdb passed the RACE reads through MiXCR, listing each CDR3 protein once. This sample has some 110,000 distinct CDR3 sequences, with about 11% found just once. The time point here: patch test 3, about 24 weeks after DPC sensitization. Stated treatment: therapeutic diphenylcyclopropenone sensitization with weekly scalp DPC. The sample in question was whole blood, obtained in connection with sensitization to the hapten diphenylcyclopropenone (DPC). All receptors come from a woman aged 45-60 years with alopecia areata. Some clones in this sample may be carry-over from other donors' samples.

This clonotype was detected ten times or more. The V and J genes are TRBV24-1 and TRBJ2-5; 7 bases are shared with TRBD1. The germline V gene has CDR1 KGHDR and CDR2 SFDVKD. The V and J ends lost 7 bases and 0 bases, in that order; junction bases with no gene match: 4. The CDR3 runs to 14 residues. In DNA, the CDR3 is TGTGCCACCAGCTTGACAGGGTACCAAGAGACCCAGTACTTC. Encoded protein: CATSLTGYQETQYF.

This clonotype was seen many times. The chain couples TRBV7-9 to TRBJ2-7; D may correspond to TRBD1 or TRBD2 (5 bases each). This CDR3 is 16 amino acids long. Germline lookup yields CDR1 SEHNR and CDR2 FQNEAQ (reference sequence). The V end lost 1 base, the J end lost 7 bases, and 20 bases lay between the germline ends. CDR3 in amino acids: CASSLEGRTLIREQYF. The CDR3 region has the DNA TGTGCCAGCAGCTTAGAGGGACGGACACTTATCAGGGAGCAGTACTTC.

This clonotype was counted a few times. The chain links TRBV12-3 or TRBV12-4 to TRBJ1-5; no clear D. The CDR3 extends over 14 amino acids. Trimming cost V 7 bases and J 0 bases, with 10 bases left between them. Here the CDR3 DNA reads TGTGCCAGCACCCTGAGGCATAGCAATCAGCCCCAGCATTTT. Encoded protein: CASTLRHSNQPQHF.

The rearrangement uses TRBV29-1 and TRBJ2-2; D remains ambiguous. V was trimmed by 0 bases and J by 5 bases, leaving 10 bases between them. The CDR3 loop spans 14 amino acids. Germline V lookup: CDR1 SQVTM, CDR2 ANQGSEA. Written as DNA, the CDR3 is TGCAGCGTTGAAGATGGGTGGGGAACCGGGGAGCTGTTTTTT. Translating it yields CSVEDGWGTGELFF.

This clonotype was seen at least ten times. The chain has TRBV14 and TRBJ2-3; 8 positions match TRBD1. Trimming at V came to 1 base and at J to 0 bases, leaving 0 bases not matched to a gene. This CDR3 has 15 residues. Germline assignment: CDR1 SGHDN and CDR2 FVKESK. CDR3 amino acids: CASSQGQGSTDTQYF. The CDR3 DNA follows: TGTGCCAGCAGCCAAGGACAGGGGAGCACAGATACGCAGTATTTT. Full variable domain (remainder filled in from reference TRBV14 and TRBJ2-3): EAGVTQFPSHSVIEKGQTVTLRCDPISGHDNLYWYRRVMGKEIKFLLHFVKESKQDESGMPNNRFLAERTGGTYSTLKVQPAELEDSGVYFCASSQGQGSTDTQYFGPGTRLTVL.

This clonotype was observed many times. The chain links TRBV20-1 to TRBJ2-4, with D tentatively TRBD2 (6 bases). V lost 1 base and J lost 4, with 11 bases in between. This CDR3 is 14 amino acids long. Germline-derived CDR1 and CDR2 are DFQATT and SNEGSKA (reference sequence). The CDR3 loop is CSARGRDFKNIQYF. The CDR3 region has the DNA TGCAGTGCTAGAGGACGGGACTTTAAAAACATTCAGTACTTC.

As to this clonotype: A much larger clone differs by one base, so this may be a read error. The gene calls are TRBV20-1 and TRBJ2-2; maybe TRBD1 (8 bases). The germline CDR1 and CDR2 sequences are DFQATT and SNEGSKA (reference sequence). The length of the CDR3 is 15 residues. CDR3 residues: CSAKNRGGNIGELFF. As DNA, the CDR3 is TGCAGTGCTAAAAACAGGGGGGGGAACATCGGGGAGCTGTTTTTT.

The V call is TRBV20-1, the J call TRBJ1-1; TRBD1 might be the D (5 bases). Germline CDR1 DFQATT, CDR2 SNEGSKA (reference sequence). V shed 6 bases and J shed 3 bases, with 17 bases lying between them. The CDR3 extends over 14 amino acids. CDR3 DNA sequence: TGCAGTGCCTCCGTTCAGGGAGGAGACACTGAAGCTTTCTTT. Amino acid sequence: CSASVQGGDTEAFF.

CDR3 DNA: TGTGCCAGCAGCCCACCATCTAGAGGTACGACGTTCTTC. Translated, it gives CASSPPSRGTTFF. The rearrangement uses TRBV7-8 and TRBJ2-1; D unclear. Deletions cut 5 bases from V and 15 bases from J, with 20 bases between. Looked up from germline, CDR1 is SGHVS and CDR2 is FQNEAQ. CDR3 size: 13 residues.

This clonotype was detected only a few times. CDR3 sequence reads: CATSPGTSGYNEQFF. CDR3 nucleotides: TGTGCCACCAGCCCAGGGACTAGCGGCTACAATGAGCAGTTCTTC. The chain is built from TRBV15 and TRBJ2-1, with 11 bases fitting TRBD2. Germline CDR1 and CDR2: LNHNV and YYDKDF (reference sequence). This CDR3 is 15 amino acids long. V trimming: 5 bases; J trimming: 3 bases; junction bases outside the gene matches: 3.

For the CDR3, the DNA is TGTGCCATCGGGACCCGGACTAGCGGGAGCCACGAGCAGTACTTC. Translated: CAIGTRTSGSHEQYF. The J gene is TRBJ2-7, the V gene TRBV10-3; TRBD2 matches 13 bases. Germline values: CDR1 ENHRY, CDR2 SYGVKD. V trimming: 8 bases; J trimming: 5 bases; junction bases outside the gene matches: 9. This CDR3 is built from 15 residues.

This clonotype was seen only a few times. V usage is TRBV2 and J usage is TRBJ1-1; D is unresolved. This CDR3 is built from 13 residues. Germline CDR1 and CDR2: SNHLY and FYNNEI. With 8 bases removed from V and 3 bases from J, the gap between germline ends came to 13 bases. This CDR3 reads CASPGRLDTEAFF. The CDR3 DNA follows: TGTGCCAGCCCGGGTAGATTGGACACTGAAGCTTTCTTT.

This clonotype has ten or more counts. The gene calls are TRBV12-3 or TRBV12-4 and TRBJ2-1; possibly TRBD1 or TRBD2 for D (5 bases each). CDR3 length: 15 amino acids. Trimming removed 8 bases at V and 0 bases at J, with 14 bases between. The CDR3 reads CASVPRGRSYNEQFF. CDR3 nucleotide sequence: TGTGCCAGCGTACCGAGGGGACGCTCCTACAATGAGCAGTTCTTC.

The V and J genes are TRBV4-1 and TRBJ2-4; the D gene is possibly TRBD2 (5 bases). This CDR3 has 15 amino acids. With 0 bases removed from V and 8 bases from J, the gap between germline ends came to 14 bases. Germline V gene lookup returns CDR1 MGHRA and CDR2 YSYEKL. As DNA, the CDR3 is TGCGCCAGCAGCCAAGATCTGGGCCGGGATGACATTCAGTACTTC. It encodes CASSQDLGRDDIQYF.

This clonotype was seen many times. The J gene is TRBJ1-1, the V gene TRBV24-1; no reliable D call. In germline, CDR1 is KGHDR, CDR2 SFDVKD. The V end was cut by 9 bases, the J end by 8 bases, with 12 bases between. The CDR3 has 11 amino acids. The chain's CDR3 is CATGYGGEAFF. DNA for the CDR3: TGTGCCACCGGTTACGGAGGGGAAGCTTTCTTT.

There are a few counts of this clonotype. The chain recombines TRBV12-3 or TRBV12-4 with TRBJ2-1, with 7 nucleotides matching TRBD1. The CDR3 runs 12 residues. The V segment lost 6 bases and the J segment 6 bases; nucleotides outside the gene matches: 2. The CDR3, as DNA: TGTGCCAGCAGCAGACAGGGCAATGAGCAGTTCTTC. Its protein product is CASSRQGNEQFF.

V and J are TRBV5-1 and TRBJ1-1; possibly TRBD1 for D (6 bases). V lost 4 bases and J lost 1, with 20 bases in between. Germline-derived CDR1 and CDR2 are SGHRS and YFSETQ. The CDR3 is 17 amino acids. In nucleotides, the CDR3 is TGCGCCAGCAGCCACCGCCCACTAGAGGACAGGAACACTGAAGCTTTCTTT. Translated: CASSHRPLEDRNTEAFF.

The rearrangement joins TRBV14 to TRBJ1-1, with D unresolved. V was cut by 1 base and J by 6 bases, with 9 bases left in between. The germline V gene encodes CDR1 SGHDN and CDR2 FVKESK. CDR3 size: 13 residues. CDR3 in DNA: TGTGCCAGCAGCCAAGTAGGGATCCCTGAAGCTTTCTTT. The encoded protein is CASSQVGIPEAFF.

This clonotype showed up many times. This chain connects TRBV28 to TRBJ2-4, with TRBD1 matching 7 bases. Per the germline V gene, CDR1 is MDHEN and CDR2 is SYDVKM. There are 11 residues in the CDR3. V lost 11 bases, J lost 6 bases, and 4 bases stayed unmatched. The CDR3: CAVRQGNIQYF. CDR3 nucleotides: TGTGCCGTCCGACAGGGAAACATTCAGTACTTC.

The chain recombines TRBV6-2 or TRBV6-3 with TRBJ1-5; D is undetermined. The germline V and J ends were trimmed by 2 bases and 2 bases, with 1 base remaining between them. Germline V gene data show CDR1 as MNHEY and CDR2 as SVGEGT. The CDR3 extends over 12 amino acids. In DNA, the CDR3 is TGTGCCAGCAGTTACGGCAATCAGCCCCAGCATTTT. It codes for CASSYGNQPQHF.

The rearrangement uses TRBV20-1 and TRBJ2-1; 7 nucleotides align to TRBD2. The CDR3 has 14 residues. The V gene's germline CDR1 is DFQATT and CDR2 SNEGSKA (reference sequence). V dropped 0 bases and J dropped 6; count of bases not matched to a gene: 5. CDR3 sequence (DNA): TGCAGTGCTAGAGACCTTAGCGGGTTCAATGAGCAGTTCTTC. It codes for CSARDLSGFNEQFF.

This clonotype was recorded many times. CDR3 bases: TGCGCCAGCAGCCAGCTAGCGGGAGGGCCAAATACGCAGTATTTT. This encodes CASSQLAGGPNTQYF. This chain connects TRBV4-3 to TRBJ2-3, with TRBD2 matching 12 bases. The V segment lost 3 bases and the J segment 7 bases; nucleotides outside the gene matches: 5. Germline V gene data show CDR1 as LGHNA and CDR2 as YSLEER. The CDR3 length is 15 residues.

This clonotype was found a few times. The chain joins TRBV12-3 or TRBV12-4 to TRBJ2-3, with unresolved D. Trimming took off 5 bases at V and 9 bases at J, with 15 bases between the two ends. The CDR3 covers 13 residues. The chain's CDR3 is CASSPRSEKTQYF. CDR3 coding DNA: TGTGCCAGCAGTCCTAGATCGGAGAAGACGCAGTATTTT.

This clonotype was counted a few times. J is TRBJ1-1 and V is TRBV7-8, with TRBD1 identical over 9 bases. The ends lost 5 bases at V and 6 bases at J; junction bases unmatched: 10. CDR1 SGHVS and CDR2 FQNEAQ come from the germline V gene. The CDR3 runs to 15 residues. This CDR3 is CASSQWTGDHSEAFF. CDR3 nucleotide sequence: TGTGCCAGCAGCCAATGGACAGGGGATCATTCTGAAGCTTTCTTT.